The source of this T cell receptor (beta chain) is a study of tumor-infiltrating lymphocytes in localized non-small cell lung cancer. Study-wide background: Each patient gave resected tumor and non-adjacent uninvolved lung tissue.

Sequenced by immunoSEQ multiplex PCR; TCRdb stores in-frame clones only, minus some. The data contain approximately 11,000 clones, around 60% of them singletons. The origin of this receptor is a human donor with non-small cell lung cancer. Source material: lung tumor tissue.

The CDR3 sequence: CSVGDLINSYEQYF. In DNA form, the CDR3 reads TGCAGCGTAGGAGACTTAATTAACTCCTACGAGCAGTACTTC. The rearrangement links TRBV29-1 to TRBJ2-7; D gene unclear. The CDR3 contains 14 residues. V lost 6 bases and J 0 bases, leaving 15 bases between the germline ends. Germline lookup yields CDR1 SQVTM and CDR2 ANQGSEA.